The source of this TCR beta chain is a study of vaccination and CD4 T cells after COVID-19. Overall study context: Nasal swab PCR identified SARS-CoV-2 in the convalescent patients, of whom several were mild and one severe. Each individual in the study obtained two doses of BNT162b2 or mRNA-1273 vaccine.

The Oncomine TCR Beta short-read assay generated sequence data from the DNA of cultured CD4+ T cells. The template was genomic DNA from cultured CD4+ T cells. TCRdb processed the PCR reads anew with MiXCR; each CDR3 protein has one entry. The sample lists around 13,000 distinct CDR3 sequences, roughly 26% occurring once. Treatment indicated: roughly 10-day PBMC culture with coronavirus spike peptide pools or control peptides (ViraFEST assay). Expansion of antigen-specific T cells with peptide pools by ViraFEST preceded sequencing of TCRs. This clonotype was detected only a few times. Antigen unknown. The receptor was derived from a human donor who had recovered from COVID-19. Sequencing was performed on CD4+ T cells from blood, cultured in vitro, taken after SARS-CoV-2 vaccination.

The CDR3 nucleotides read TGTGCCAGCAGCTTAGTTGCGGCCCGGGGTACTTATGGCTACACCTTC. Protein product: CASSLVAARGTYGYTF. The chain has TRBV7-9 and TRBJ1-2; D is undetermined. CDR3 length: 16 residues. V lost 1 base to trimming and J lost 5 bases, with 17 bases between them. Looked up from germline, CDR1 is SEHNR and CDR2 is FQNEAQ (reference sequence).